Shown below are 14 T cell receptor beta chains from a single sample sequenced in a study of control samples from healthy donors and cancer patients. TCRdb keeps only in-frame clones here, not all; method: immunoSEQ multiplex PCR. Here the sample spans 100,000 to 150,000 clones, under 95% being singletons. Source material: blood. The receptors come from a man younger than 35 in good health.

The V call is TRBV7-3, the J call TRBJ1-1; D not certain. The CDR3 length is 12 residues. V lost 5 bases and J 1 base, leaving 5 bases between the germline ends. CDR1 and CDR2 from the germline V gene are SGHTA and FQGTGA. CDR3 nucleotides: TGTGCCAGCAGCCAATCGAACACTGAAGCTTTCTTT. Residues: CASSQSNTEAFF.

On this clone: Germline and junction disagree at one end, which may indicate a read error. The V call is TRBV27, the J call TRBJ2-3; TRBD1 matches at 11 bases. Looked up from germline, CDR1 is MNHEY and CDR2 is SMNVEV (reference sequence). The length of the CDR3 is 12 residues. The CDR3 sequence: CASSLLGQGENF. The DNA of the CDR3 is TGTGCCAGCAGTTTATTGGGACAGGGGGAAAATTTT.

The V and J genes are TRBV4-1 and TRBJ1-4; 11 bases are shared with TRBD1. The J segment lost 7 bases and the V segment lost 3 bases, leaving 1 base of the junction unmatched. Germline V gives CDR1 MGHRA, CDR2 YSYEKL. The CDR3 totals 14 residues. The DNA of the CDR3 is TGCGCCAGCAGCCAGGGACAGGGGGGTGAAAAACTGTTTTTT. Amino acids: CASSQGQGGEKLFF.

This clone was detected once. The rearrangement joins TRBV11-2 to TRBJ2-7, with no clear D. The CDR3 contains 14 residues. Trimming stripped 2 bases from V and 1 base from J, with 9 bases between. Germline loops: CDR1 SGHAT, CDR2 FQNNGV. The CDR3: CASSLLPGSYEQYF. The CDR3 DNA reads TGTGCCAGCAGCTTATTGCCGGGTTCCTACGAGCAGTACTTC.

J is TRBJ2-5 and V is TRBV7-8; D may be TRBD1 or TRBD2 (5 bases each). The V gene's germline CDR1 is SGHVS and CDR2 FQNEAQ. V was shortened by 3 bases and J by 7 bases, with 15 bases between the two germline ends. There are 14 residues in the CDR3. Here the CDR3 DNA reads TGTGCCAGCAGCTTTAATCCGGGACCTCCGACCCAGTACTTC. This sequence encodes CASSFNPGPPTQYF.

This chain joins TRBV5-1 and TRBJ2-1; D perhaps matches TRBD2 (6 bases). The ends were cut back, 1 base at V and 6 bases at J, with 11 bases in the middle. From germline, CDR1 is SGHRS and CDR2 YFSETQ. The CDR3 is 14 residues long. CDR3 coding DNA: TGCGCCAGCAGCTTGTGGGGACTGTTCAATGAGCAGTTCTTC. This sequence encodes CASSLWGLFNEQFF.

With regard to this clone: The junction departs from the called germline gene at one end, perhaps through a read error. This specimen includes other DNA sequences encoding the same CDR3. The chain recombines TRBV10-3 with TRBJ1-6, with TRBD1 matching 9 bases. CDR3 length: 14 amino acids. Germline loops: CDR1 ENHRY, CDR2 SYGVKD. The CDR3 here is CAISRDRENSPLHF. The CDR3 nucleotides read TGCGCCATCAGCCGGGACAGGGAGAATTCACCCCTCCACTTT.

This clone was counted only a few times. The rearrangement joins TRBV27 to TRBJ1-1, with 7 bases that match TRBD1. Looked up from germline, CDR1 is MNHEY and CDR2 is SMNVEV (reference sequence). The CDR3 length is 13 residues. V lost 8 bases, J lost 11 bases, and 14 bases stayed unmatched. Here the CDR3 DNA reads TGTGCCAGCCAGTCACAGGGGAGTAAGGGGGCTTTCTTT. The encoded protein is CASQSQGSKGAFF.

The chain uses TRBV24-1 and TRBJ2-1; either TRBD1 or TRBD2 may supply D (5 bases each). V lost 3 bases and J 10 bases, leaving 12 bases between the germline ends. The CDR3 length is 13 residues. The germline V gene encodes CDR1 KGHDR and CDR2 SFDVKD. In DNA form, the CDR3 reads TGTGCCACCAGTGATGGGAGCAGGGACGAGCAGTTCTTC. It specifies CATSDGSRDEQFF.

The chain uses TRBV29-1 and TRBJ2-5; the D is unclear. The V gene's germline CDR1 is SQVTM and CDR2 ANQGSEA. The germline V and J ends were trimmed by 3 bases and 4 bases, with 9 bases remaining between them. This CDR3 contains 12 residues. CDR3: CSVEQQPETQYF. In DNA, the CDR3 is TGCAGCGTTGAGCAACAGCCAGAGACCCAGTACTTC.

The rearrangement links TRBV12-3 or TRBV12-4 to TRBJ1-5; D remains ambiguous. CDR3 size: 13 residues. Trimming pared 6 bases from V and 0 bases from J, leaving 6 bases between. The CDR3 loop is CASSPDSNQPQHF. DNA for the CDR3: TGTGCCAGCAGCCCAGATAGCAATCAGCCCCAGCATTTT.

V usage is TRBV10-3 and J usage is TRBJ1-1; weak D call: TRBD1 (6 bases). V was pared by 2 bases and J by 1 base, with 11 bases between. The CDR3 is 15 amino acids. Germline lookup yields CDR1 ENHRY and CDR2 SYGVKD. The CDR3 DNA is TGTGCCATCAGTGAGACGGACAGAACGAACACTGAAGCTTTCTTT. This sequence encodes CAISETDRTNTEAFF.

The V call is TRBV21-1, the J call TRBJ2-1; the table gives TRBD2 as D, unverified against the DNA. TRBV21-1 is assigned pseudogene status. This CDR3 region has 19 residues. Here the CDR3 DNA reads TGTGCCAGCAGCAAAGCGCGGGGCAGGGAGAGGGGCCCCTACAATGAGCAGTTCTTC. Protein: CASSKARGRERGPYNEQFF.

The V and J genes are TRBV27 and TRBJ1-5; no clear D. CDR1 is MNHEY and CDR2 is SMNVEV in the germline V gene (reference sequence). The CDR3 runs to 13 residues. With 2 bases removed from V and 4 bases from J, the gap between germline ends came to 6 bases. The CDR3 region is CASSLTRNQPQHF. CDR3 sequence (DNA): TGTGCCAGCAGTTTAACAAGAAATCAGCCCCAGCATTTT.